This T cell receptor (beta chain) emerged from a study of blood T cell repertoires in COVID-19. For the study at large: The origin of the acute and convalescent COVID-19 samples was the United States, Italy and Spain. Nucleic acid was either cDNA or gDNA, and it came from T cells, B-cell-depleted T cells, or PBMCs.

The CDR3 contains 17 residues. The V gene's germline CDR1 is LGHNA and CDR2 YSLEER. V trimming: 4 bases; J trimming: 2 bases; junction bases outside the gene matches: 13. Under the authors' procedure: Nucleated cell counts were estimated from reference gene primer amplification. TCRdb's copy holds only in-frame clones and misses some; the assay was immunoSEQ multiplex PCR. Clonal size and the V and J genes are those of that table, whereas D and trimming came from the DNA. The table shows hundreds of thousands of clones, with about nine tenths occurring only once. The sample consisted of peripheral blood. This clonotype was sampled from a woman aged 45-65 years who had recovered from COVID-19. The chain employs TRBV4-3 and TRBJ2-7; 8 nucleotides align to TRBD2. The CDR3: CASSRIKGPSGPYEQYF. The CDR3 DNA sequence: TGCGCCAGCAGCCGAATTAAAGGGCCTAGCGGGCCCTACGAGCAGTACTTC.